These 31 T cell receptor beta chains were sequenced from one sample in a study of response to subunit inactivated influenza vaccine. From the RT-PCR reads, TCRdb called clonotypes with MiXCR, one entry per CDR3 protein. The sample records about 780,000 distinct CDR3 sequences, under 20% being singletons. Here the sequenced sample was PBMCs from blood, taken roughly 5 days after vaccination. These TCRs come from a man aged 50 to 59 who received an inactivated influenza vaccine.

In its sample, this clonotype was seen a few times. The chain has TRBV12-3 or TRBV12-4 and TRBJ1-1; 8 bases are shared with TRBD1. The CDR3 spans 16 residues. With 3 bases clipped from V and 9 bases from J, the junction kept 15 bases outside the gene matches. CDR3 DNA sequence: TGTGCCAGCAGTTTGGGGTCGTTGTGGGGACAGGTCAAAGCTTTCTTT. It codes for CASSLGSLWGQVKAFF.

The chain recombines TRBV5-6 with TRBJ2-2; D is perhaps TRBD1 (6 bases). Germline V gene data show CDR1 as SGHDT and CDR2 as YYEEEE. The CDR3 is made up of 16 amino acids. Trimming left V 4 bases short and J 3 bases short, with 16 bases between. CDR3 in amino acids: CASSPLDRIDTGELFF. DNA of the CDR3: TGTGCCAGCAGCCCCCTAGACAGGATTGACACCGGGGAGCTGTTTTTT.

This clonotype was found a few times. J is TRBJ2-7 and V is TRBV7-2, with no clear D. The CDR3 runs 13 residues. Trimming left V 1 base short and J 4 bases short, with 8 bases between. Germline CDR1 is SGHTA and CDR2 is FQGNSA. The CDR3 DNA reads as TGTGCCAGCAGCTTAGGTTGGGCGTACGAGCAGTACTTC. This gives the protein CASSLGWAYEQYF. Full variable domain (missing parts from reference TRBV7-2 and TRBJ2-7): GAGVSQSPSNKVTEKGKDVELRCDPISGHTALYWYRQSLGQGLEFLIYFQGNSAPDKSGLPSDRFSAERTGGSVSTLTIQRTQQEDSAVYLCASSLGWAYEQYFGPGTRLTVT.

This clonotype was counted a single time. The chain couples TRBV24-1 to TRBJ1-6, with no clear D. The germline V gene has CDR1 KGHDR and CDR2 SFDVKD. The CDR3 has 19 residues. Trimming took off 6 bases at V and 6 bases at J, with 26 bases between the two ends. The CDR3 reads CATSNWEGVVYRGNSPLHF. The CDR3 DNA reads TGTGCCACCAGTAACTGGGAGGGCGTCGTTTACCGGGGTAATTCACCCCTCCACTTT.

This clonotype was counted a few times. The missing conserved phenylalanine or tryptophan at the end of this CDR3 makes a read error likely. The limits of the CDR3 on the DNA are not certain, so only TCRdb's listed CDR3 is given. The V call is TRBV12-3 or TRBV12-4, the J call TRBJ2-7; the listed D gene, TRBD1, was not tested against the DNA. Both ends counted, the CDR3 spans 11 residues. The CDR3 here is CAREGPGQGPT.

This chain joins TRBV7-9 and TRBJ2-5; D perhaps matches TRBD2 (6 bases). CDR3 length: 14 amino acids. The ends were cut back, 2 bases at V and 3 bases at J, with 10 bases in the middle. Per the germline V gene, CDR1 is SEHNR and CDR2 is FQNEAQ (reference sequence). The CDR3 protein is CASSLRDSEETQYF. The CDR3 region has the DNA TGTGCCAGCAGCTTAAGGGACTCCGAAGAGACCCAGTACTTC.

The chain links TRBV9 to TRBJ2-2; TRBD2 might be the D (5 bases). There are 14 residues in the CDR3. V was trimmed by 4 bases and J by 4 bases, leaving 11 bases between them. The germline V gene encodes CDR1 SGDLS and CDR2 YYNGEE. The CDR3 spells CASSSGSVTGELFF. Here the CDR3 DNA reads TGTGCCAGCAGCTCGGGAAGCGTCACCGGGGAGCTGTTTTTT.

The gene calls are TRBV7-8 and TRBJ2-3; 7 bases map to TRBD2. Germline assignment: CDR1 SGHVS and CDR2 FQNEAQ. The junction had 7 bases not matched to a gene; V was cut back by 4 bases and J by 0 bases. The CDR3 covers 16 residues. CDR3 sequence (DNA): TGTGCCAGCAGCTCCGGGGCCGGGGGGAGCACAGATACGCAGTATTTT. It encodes CASSSGAGGSTDTQYF.

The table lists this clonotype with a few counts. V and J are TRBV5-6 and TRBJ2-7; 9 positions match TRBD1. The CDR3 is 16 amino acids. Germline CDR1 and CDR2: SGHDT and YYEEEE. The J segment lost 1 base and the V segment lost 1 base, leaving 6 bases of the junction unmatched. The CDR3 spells CASSLTRGQGSYEQYF. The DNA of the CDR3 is TGTGCCAGCAGCTTGACCAGAGGACAGGGGTCCTACGAGCAGTACTTC.

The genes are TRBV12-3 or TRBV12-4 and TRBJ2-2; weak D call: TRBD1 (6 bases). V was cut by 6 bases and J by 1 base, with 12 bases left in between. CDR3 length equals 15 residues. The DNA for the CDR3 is TGTGCCAGCAGACTAGAGACAGGGAACACCGGGGAGCTGTTTTTT. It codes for CASRLETGNTGELFF.

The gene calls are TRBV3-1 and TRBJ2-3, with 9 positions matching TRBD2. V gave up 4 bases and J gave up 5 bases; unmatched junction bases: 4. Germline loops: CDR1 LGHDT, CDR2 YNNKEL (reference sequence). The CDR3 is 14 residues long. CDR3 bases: TGTGCCAGCAGCCCGGGACTAGCCAGAGATACGCAGTATTTT. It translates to CASSPGLARDTQYF.

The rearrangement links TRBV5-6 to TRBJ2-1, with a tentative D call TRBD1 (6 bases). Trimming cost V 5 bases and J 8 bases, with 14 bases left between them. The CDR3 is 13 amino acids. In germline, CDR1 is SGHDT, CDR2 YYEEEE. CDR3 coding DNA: TGTGCCAGCAGGGATTACAGGGTTCATGAGCAGTTCTTC. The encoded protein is CASRDYRVHEQFF. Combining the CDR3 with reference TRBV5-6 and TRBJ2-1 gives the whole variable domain DAGVTQSPTHLIKTRGQQVTLRCSPKSGHDTVSWYQQALGQGPQFIFQYYEEEERQRGNFPDRFSGHQFPNYSSELNVNALLLGDSALYLCASRDYRVHEQFFGPGTRLTVL.

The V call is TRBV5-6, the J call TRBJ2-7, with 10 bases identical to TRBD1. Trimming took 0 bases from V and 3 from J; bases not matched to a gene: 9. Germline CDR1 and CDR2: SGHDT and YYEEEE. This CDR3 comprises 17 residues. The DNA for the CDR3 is TGTGCCAGCAGCTTGGGGCTGACAGGGGGCGCCGTCTACGAGCAGTACTTC. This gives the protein CASSLGLTGGAVYEQYF.

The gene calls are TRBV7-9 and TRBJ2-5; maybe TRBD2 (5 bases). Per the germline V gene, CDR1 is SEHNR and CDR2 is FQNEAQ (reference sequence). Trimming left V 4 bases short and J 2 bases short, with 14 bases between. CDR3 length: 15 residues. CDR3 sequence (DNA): TGTGCCAGCAGCTGGGAAAGGACTCTGCAAGAGACCCAGTACTTC. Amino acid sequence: CASSWERTLQETQYF.

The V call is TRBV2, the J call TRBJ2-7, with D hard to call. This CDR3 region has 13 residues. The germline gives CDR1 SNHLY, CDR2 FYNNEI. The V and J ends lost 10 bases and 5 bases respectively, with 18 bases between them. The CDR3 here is CATASDRWNEQYF. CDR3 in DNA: TGTGCCACCGCCAGTGACCGTTGGAACGAGCAGTACTTC.

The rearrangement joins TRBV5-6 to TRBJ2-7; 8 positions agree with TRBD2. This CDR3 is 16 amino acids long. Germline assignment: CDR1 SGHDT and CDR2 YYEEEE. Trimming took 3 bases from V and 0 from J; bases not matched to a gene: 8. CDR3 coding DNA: TGTGCCAGCAGCTGGCCTAGCGGGCGCCCCTCCTACGAGCAGTACTTC. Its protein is CASSWPSGRPSYEQYF.

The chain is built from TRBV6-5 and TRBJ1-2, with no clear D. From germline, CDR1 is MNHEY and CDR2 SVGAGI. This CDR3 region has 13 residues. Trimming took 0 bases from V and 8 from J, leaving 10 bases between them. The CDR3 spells CASSYSGFRGYTF. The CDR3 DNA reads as TGTGCCAGCAGTTACTCCGGGTTTCGGGGCTACACCTTC.

The chain's CDR3 is CASSAGQGNGEQYF. The CDR3 nucleotides are TGTGCCAGCAGCGCAGGACAGGGGAACGGCGAGCAGTACTTC. V gene TRBV9 combines with J gene TRBJ2-7; 9 bases fit TRBD1. The V gene's germline CDR1 is SGDLS and CDR2 YYNGEE. The trim removed 3 bases at V and 6 bases at J, leaving 7 bases unmatched. This CDR3 spans 14 amino acids.

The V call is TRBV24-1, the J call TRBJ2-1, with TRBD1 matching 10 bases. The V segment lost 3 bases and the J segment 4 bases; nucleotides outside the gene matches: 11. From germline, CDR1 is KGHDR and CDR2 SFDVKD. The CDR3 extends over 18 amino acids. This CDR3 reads CATSDTTSGTGVYNEQFF. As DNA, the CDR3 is TGTGCCACCAGTGATACAACGTCCGGGACAGGGGTGTACAATGAGCAGTTCTTC.

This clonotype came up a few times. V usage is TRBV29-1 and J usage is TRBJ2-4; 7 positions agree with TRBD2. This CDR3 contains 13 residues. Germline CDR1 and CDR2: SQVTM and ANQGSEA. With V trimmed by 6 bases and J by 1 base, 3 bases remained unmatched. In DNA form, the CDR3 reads TGCAGCGTCTGGGGGGGGGCCAAAAACATTCAGTACTTC. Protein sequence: CSVWGGAKNIQYF.

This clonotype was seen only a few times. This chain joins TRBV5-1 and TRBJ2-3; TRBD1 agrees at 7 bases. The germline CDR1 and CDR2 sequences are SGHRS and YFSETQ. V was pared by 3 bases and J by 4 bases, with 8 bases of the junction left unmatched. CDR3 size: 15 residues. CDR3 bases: TGCGCCAGCAGCTCCCTCGGGACAGACGCAGATACGCAGTATTTT. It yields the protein CASSSLGTDADTQYF.

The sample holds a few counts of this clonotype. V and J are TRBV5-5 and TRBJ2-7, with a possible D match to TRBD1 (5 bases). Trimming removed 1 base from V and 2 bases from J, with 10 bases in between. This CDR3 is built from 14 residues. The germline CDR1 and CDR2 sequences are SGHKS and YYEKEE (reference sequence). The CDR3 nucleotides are TGTGCCAGCAGCTTGTACCAGGGCCCCTACGAGCAGTACTTC. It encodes CASSLYQGPYEQYF.

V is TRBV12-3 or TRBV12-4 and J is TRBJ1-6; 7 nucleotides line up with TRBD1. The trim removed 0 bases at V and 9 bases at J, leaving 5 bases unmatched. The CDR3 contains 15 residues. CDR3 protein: CASSLAPGGASPLHF. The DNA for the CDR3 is TGTGCCAGCAGTTTAGCGCCAGGGGGTGCTTCACCCCTCCACTTT.

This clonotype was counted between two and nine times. This CDR3 reads CSVGRGMNTEAFF. CDR3 sequence (DNA): TGCAGCGTTGGGAGGGGGATGAACACTGAAGCTTTCTTT. The chain links TRBV29-1 to TRBJ1-1; D perhaps matches TRBD1 (6 bases). Trimming left V 4 bases short and J 0 bases short, with 9 bases between. Germline assignment: CDR1 SQVTM and CDR2 ANQGSEA. The CDR3 extends over 13 amino acids.

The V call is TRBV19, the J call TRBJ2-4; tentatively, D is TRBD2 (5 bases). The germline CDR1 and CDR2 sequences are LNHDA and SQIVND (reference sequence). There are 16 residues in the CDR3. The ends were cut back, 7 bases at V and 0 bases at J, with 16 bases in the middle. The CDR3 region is CASTGTSGLAKNIQYF. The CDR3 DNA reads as TGTGCCAGTACGGGAACAAGCGGTTTAGCCAAAAACATTCAGTACTTC.

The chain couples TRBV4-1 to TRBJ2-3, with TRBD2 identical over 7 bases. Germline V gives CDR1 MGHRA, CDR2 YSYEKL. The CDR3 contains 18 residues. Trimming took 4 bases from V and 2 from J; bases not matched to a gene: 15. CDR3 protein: CASSRTSAGGGTTDTQYF. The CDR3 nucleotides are TGCGCCAGCAGCCGGACCTCTGCGGGCGGGGGAACCACAGATACGCAGTATTTT.

This CDR3 reads CASSPGLPNEQFF. The CDR3, as DNA: TGTGCCAGCAGCCCCGGCTTACCCAATGAGCAGTTCTTC. This chain joins TRBV9 and TRBJ2-1; D call uncertain. CDR3 length equals 13 residues. Between the trimmed V and J ends, which lost 4 bases and 6 bases, there was a span of 11 bases. Germline V lookup: CDR1 SGDLS, CDR2 YYNGEE.

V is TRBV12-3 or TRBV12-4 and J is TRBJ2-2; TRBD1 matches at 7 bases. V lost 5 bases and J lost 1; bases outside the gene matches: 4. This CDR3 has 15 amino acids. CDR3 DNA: TGTGCCAGCAGTCGGACAGGCCGGAACACCGGGGAGCTGTTTTTT. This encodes CASSRTGRNTGELFF.

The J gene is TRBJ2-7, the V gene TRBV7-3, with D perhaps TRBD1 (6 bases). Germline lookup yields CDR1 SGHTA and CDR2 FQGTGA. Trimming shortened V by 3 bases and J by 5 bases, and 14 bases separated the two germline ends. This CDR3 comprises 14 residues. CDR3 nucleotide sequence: TGTGCCAGCAGCTTGGGAACAGGGACGGACGAGCAGTACTTC. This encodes CASSLGTGTDEQYF.

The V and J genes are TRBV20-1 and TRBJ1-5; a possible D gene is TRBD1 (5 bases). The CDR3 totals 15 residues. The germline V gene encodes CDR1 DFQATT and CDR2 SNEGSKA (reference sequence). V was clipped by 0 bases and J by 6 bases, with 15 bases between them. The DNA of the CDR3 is TGCAGTGCTAGAGAAGACCCCGGGGGGAGTCAGCCCCAGCATTTT. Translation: CSAREDPGGSQPQHF.

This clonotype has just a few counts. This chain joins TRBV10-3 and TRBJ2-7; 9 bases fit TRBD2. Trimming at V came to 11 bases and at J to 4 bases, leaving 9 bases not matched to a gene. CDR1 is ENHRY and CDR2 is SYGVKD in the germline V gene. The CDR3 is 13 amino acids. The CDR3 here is CAVAPAGGYEQYF. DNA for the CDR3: TGTGCCGTGGCTCCAGCGGGAGGTTACGAGCAGTACTTC.